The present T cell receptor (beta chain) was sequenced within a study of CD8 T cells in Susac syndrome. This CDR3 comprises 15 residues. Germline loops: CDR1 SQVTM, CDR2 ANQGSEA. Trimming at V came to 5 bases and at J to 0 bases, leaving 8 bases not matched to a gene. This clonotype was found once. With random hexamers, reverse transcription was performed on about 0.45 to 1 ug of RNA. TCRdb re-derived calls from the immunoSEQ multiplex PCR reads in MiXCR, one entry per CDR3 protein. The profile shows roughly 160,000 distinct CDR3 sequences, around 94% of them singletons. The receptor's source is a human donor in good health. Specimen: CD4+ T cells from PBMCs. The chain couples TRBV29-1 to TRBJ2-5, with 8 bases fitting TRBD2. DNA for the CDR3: TGCAGCGTTATTTTCTCGGGGGGGTACCAAGAGACCCAGTACTTC. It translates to CSVIFSGGYQETQYF. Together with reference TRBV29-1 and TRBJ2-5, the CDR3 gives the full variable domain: SAVISQKPSRDICQRGTSLTIQCQVDSQVTMMFWYRQQPGQSLTLIATANQGSEATYESGFVIDKFPISRPNLTFSTLTVSNMSPEDSSIYLCSVIFSGGYQETQYFGPGTRLLVL.